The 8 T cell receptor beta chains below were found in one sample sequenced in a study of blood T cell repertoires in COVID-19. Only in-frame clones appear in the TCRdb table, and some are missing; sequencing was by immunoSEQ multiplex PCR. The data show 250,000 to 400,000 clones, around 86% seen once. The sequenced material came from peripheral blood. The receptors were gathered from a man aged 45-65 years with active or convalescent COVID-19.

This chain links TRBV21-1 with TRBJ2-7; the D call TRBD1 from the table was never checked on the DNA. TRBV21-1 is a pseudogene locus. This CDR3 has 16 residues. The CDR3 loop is CASSKPPRQVYYEQYF. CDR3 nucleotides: TGTGCCAGCAGCAAGCCCCCCCGACAGGTATATTACGAGCAGTACTTC.

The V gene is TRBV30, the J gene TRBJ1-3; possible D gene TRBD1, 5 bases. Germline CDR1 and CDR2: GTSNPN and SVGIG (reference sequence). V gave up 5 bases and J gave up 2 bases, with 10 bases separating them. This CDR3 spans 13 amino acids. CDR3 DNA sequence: TGTGCCTGGTCCGAAGGGGCTGGAAACACCATATATTTT. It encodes CAWSEGAGNTIYF. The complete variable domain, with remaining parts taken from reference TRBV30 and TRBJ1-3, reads SQTIHQWPATLVQPVGSPLSLECTVEGTSNPNLYWYRQAAGRGLQLLFYSVGIGQISSEVPQNLSASRPQDRQFILSSKKLLLSDSGFYLCAWSEGAGNTIYFGEGSWLTVV.

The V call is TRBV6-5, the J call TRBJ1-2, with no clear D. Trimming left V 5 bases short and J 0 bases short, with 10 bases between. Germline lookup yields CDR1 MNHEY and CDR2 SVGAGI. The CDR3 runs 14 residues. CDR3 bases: TGTGCCAGCAGTCGTATCGGTACTAACTATGGCTACACCTTC. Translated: CASSRIGTNYGYTF.

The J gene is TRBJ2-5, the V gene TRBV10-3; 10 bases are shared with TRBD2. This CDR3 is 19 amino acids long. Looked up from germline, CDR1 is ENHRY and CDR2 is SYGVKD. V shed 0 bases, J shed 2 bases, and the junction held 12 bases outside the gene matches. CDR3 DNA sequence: TGTGCCATCAGTGAGTCGCCAGCGGGAGGGAACAGATTACAAGAGACCCAGTACTTC. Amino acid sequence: CAISESPAGGNRLQETQYF.

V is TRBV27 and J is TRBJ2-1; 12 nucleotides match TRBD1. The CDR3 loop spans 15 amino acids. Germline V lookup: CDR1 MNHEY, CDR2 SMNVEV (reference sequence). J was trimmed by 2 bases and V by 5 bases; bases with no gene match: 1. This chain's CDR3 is CASSGDRGPYNEQFF. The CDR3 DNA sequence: TGTGCCAGCAGTGGGGACAGGGGGCCCTACAATGAGCAGTTCTTC.

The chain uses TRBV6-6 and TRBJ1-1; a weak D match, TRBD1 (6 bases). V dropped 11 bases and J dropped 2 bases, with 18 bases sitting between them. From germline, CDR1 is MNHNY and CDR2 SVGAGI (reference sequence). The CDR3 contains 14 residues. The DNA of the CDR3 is TGTGCCGGACGGGCTGACAGGAGTAACACTGAAGCTTTCTTT. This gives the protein CAGRADRSNTEAFF.

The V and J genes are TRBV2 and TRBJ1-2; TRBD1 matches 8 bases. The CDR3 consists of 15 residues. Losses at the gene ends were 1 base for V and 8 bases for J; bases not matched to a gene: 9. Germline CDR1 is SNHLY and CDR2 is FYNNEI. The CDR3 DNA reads TGTGCCAGCAGTGAAGAACGAACTACAGGGGGAGGCTACACCTTC. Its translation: CASSEERTTGGGYTF.

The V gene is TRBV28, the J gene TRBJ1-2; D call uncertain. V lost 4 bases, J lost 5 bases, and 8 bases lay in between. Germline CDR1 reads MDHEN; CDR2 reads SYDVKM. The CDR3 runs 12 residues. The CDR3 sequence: CASSSEGYGYTF. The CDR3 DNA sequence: TGTGCCAGCAGTTCAGAGGGTTATGGCTACACCTTC.